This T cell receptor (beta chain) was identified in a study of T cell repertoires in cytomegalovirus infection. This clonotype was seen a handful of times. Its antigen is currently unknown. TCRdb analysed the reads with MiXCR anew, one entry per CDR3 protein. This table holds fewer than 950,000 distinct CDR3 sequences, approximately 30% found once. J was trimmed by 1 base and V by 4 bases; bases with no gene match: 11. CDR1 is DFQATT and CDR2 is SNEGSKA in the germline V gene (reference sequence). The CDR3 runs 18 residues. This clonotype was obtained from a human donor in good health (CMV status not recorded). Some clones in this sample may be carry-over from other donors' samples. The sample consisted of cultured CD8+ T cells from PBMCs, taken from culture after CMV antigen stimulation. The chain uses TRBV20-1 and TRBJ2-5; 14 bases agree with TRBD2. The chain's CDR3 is CSATEGTSGGAAQETQYF. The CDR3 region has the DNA TGCAGTGCTACCGAAGGGACTAGCGGGGGAGCCGCCCAAGAGACCCAGTACTTC.